The 13 T cell receptor beta chains below all came from one sample that was sequenced in a study of blood T cells in healthy people across ages. A sample-barcoded 5' primer and a J-beta primer mix were used in a second PCR of about 6 to 12 cycles. TCRdb independently ran MiXCR on the 5' RACE reads; one entry per CDR3 protein. The table lists around 1.5 million distinct CDR3 sequences, around 59% of them singletons. The sample was blood. These TCRs come from a man between 18 and 29 years old in good health.

V usage is TRBV12-3 or TRBV12-4 and J usage is TRBJ1-2; no clear D gene. This CDR3 is 12 amino acids long. V was trimmed by 3 bases and J by 7 bases, leaving 9 bases between them. The CDR3 sequence: CASSLDPLGYTF. The CDR3 region has the DNA TGTGCCAGCAGTTTGGACCCCCTTGGCTACACCTTC.

The chain employs TRBV7-6 and TRBJ2-1, with a weak D call TRBD1 (5 bases). CDR3 length: 18 amino acids. Germline V gene data show CDR1 as SGHVS and CDR2 as FNYEAQ. V lost 2 bases to trimming and J lost 0 bases, with 17 bases between them. CDR3 nucleotide sequence: TGTGCCAGCAGCTTAAAAACCCAGGGATTCGGCTCCTACAATGAGCAGTTCTTC. This encodes CASSLKTQGFGSYNEQFF.

The chain is built from TRBV7-6 and TRBJ2-1; TRBD2 agrees at 8 bases. This CDR3 has 16 amino acids. From germline, CDR1 is SGHVS and CDR2 FNYEAQ. Germline trimming cut 5 bases from V and 4 bases from J; bases unmatched to any gene: 10. The CDR3 here is CASSPRGSGVYNEQFF. The CDR3 DNA reads TGTGCCAGCAGCCCCAGGGGTAGCGGGGTTTACAATGAGCAGTTCTTC.

This clonotype was observed a few times. The DNA of the CDR3 is TGTGCCAGCAGTTTAGTACACACTGAGCAGTTCTTC. It yields the protein CASSLVHTEQFF. The genes are TRBV12-3 or TRBV12-4 and TRBJ2-1; D unclear. CDR3 size: 12 residues. V was shortened by 1 base and J by 9 bases, with 7 bases between the two germline ends.

There are a few counts of this clonotype. The V gene is TRBV15, the J gene TRBJ2-7; 7 bases map to TRBD2. After removal of 5 bases from V and 1 base from J, the junction contained 5 bases not matched to a gene. This CDR3 region has 14 residues. Germline CDR1 is LNHNV and CDR2 is YYDKDF (reference sequence). CDR3 in amino acids: CATSVLASSYEQYF. CDR3 DNA: TGTGCCACCAGCGTACTAGCGAGTTCCTACGAGCAGTACTTC.

This chain links TRBV7-2 with TRBJ2-7; 9 positions match TRBD1. The CDR3 length is 17 residues. The V gene's germline CDR1 is SGHTA and CDR2 FQGNSA. V was clipped by 4 bases and J by 1 base; unmatched bases: 11. This CDR3 is CASSYRQGVKSSYEQYF. DNA of the CDR3: TGTGCCAGCAGCTATAGACAGGGGGTTAAAAGTTCCTACGAGCAGTACTTC. Looking up the rest from reference TRBV7-2 and TRBJ2-7 gives the full variable domain: GAGVSQSPSNKVTEKGKDVELRCDPISGHTALYWYRQSLGQGLEFLIYFQGNSAPDKSGLPSDRFSAERTGGSVSTLTIQRTQQEDSAVYLCASSYRQGVKSSYEQYFGPGTRLTVT.

This clonotype showed up just a few times. V gene TRBV4-1 combines with J gene TRBJ1-1, with D perhaps TRBD1 (6 bases). Germline V gene sequence: CDR1 MGHRA, CDR2 YSYEKL. With 4 bases removed from V and 13 bases from J, the gap between germline ends came to 16 bases. The CDR3 consists of 12 residues. The DNA of the CDR3 is TGCGCCAGCAGCCCTGAGCAGGGGAGAGTTTTCTTT. Translation gives CASSPEQGRVFF.

This chain uses TRBV20-1 with TRBJ1-6, with D tentatively TRBD1 (5 bases). The CDR3 has 17 residues. Trimming took off 5 bases at V and 1 base at J, with 18 bases between the two ends. Per the germline V gene, CDR1 is DFQATT and CDR2 is SNEGSKA (reference sequence). For the CDR3, the DNA is TGCAGTGCTCCTGCGGGTCAGGGAGGTTCCTATAATTCACCCCTCCACTTT. Its protein product is CSAPAGQGGSYNSPLHF.

The genes are TRBV20-1 and TRBJ2-1; TRBD2 matches at 14 bases. The length of the CDR3 is 17 residues. The junction had 10 bases not matched to a gene; V was cut back by 4 bases and J by 5 bases. From germline, CDR1 is DFQATT and CDR2 SNEGSKA (reference sequence). The CDR3 nucleotides read TGCAGTGCTACGGGACTAGCGGGAGACTTGGGGCACAATGAGCAGTTCTTC. Translated, it gives CSATGLAGDLGHNEQFF.

There are a few counts of this clonotype. The gene calls are TRBV12-3 or TRBV12-4 and TRBJ1-2; TRBD1 matches 9 bases. Trimming took 5 bases from V and 4 from J; bases not matched to a gene: 11. The CDR3 sequence is 16 residues long. The CDR3 spells CASSDIPGQGFYGYTF. The CDR3 coding sequence is TGTGCCAGCAGTGACATTCCGGGACAGGGCTTCTATGGCTACACCTTC.

Ten or more counts support this clonotype. The rearrangement links TRBV5-1 to TRBJ2-7; TRBD2 aligns across 11 bases. In germline, CDR1 is SGHRS, CDR2 YFSETQ. V trimming: 6 bases; J trimming: 3 bases; junction bases outside the gene matches: 8. This CDR3 comprises 15 residues. CDR3 nucleotide sequence: TGCGCCAGCACTGTAGCGGGAGGGGGAGGCTACGAGCAGTACTTC. The encoded protein is CASTVAGGGGYEQYF.

The V call is TRBV6-5, the J call TRBJ2-7; D remains unclear. The CDR3 is 15 residues long. Between the trimmed V and J ends, which lost 5 bases and 0 bases, there was a span of 14 bases. Germline CDR1 MNHEY, CDR2 SVGAGI. The chain's CDR3 is CASSRETDLSYEQYF. CDR3 sequence (DNA): TGTGCCAGCAGTCGAGAGACGGACCTCTCCTACGAGCAGTACTTC.

This clonotype has a handful of counts. The chain joins TRBV20-1 to TRBJ2-1; TRBD2 matches 11 bases. Germline V gene data show CDR1 as DFQATT and CDR2 as SNEGSKA (reference sequence). J gave up 8 bases and V 6 bases, and 12 bases lay outside the gene matches. The CDR3 covers 15 residues. The CDR3 nucleotides are TGCAGTGCACGAGGGGCTAGCGGGAGGTATGATGAGCAGTTCTTC. It codes for CSARGASGRYDEQFF.